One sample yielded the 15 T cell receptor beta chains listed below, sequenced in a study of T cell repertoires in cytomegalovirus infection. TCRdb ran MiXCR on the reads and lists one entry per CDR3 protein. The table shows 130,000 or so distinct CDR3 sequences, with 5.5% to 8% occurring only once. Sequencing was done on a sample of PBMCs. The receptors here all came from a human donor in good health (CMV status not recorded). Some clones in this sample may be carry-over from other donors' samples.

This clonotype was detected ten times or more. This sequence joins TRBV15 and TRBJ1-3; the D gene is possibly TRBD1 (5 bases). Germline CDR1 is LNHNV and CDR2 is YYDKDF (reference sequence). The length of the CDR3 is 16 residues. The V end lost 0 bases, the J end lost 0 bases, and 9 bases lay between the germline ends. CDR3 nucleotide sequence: TGTGCCACCAGCAGAGATCCCCAGGGCTCTGGAAACACCATATATTTT. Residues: CATSRDPQGSGNTIYF.

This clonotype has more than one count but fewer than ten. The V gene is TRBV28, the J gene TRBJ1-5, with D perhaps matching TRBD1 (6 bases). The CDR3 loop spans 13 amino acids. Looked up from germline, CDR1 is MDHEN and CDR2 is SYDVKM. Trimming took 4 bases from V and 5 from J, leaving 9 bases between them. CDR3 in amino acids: CASSWGLDQPQHF. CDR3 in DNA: TGTGCCAGCAGTTGGGGGCTCGATCAGCCCCAGCATTTT.

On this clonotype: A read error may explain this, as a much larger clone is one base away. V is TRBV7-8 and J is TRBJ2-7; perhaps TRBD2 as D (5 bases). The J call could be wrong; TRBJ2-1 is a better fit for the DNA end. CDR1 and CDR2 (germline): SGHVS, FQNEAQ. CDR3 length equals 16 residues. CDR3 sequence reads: CASSLLLRRSSYEQFF. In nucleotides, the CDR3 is TGTGCCAGCAGCTTATTGTTAAGGAGGAGCTCCTACGAGCAGTTCTTC.

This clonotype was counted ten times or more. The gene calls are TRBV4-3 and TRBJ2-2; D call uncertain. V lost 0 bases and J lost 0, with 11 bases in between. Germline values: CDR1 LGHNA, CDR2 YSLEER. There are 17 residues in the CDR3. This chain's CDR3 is CASSQEIASSNTGELFF. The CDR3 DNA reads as TGCGCCAGCAGCCAAGAAATCGCCAGTTCGAACACCGGGGAGCTGTTTTTT.

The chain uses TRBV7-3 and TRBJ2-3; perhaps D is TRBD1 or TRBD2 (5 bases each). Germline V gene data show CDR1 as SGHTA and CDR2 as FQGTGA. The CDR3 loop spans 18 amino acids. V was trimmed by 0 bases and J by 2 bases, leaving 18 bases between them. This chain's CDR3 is CASSLTVYGTGNTDTQYF. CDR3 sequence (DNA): TGTGCCAGCAGCTTAACCGTCTACGGGACGGGAAACACAGATACGCAGTATTTT.

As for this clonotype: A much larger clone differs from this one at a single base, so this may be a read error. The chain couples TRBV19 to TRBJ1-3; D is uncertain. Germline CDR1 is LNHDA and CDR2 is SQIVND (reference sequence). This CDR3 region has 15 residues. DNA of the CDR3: TGTGCCAGTAGTTTCCCACGGTTCTCTGGAACCACCATATATTTT. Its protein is CASSFPRFSGTTIYF.

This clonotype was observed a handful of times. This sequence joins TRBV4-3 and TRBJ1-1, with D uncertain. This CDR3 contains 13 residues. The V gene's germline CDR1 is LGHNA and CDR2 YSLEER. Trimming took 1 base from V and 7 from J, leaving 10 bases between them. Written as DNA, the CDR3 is TGCGCCAGCAGCCAAGCGGCTTCCTTTGAAGCTTTCTTT. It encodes CASSQAASFEAFF.

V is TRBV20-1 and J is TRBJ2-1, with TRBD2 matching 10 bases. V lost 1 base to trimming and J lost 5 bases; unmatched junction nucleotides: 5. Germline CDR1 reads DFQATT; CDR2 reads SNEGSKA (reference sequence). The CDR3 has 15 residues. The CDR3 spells CSARVSSGGHNEQFF. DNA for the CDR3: TGCAGTGCTAGAGTGTCTAGCGGGGGCCACAATGAGCAGTTCTTC.

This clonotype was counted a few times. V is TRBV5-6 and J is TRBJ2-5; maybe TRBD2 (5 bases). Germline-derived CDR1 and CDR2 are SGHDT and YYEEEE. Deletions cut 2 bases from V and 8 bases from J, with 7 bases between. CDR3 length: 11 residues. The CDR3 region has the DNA TGTGCCAGCAGCTTTTCGGGAACCCAGTACTTC. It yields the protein CASSFSGTQYF.

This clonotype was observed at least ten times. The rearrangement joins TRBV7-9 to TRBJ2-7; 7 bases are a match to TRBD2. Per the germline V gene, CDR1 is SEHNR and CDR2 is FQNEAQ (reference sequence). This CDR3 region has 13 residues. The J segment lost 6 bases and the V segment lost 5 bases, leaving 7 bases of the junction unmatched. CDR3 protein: CASSPTSVSEQYF. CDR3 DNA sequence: TGTGCCAGCAGCCCAACTAGCGTTTCCGAGCAGTACTTC. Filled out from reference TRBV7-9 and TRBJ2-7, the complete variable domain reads DTGVSQNPRHKITKRGQNVTFRCDPISEHNRLYWYRQTLGQGPEFLTYFQNEAQLEKSRLLSDRFSAERPKGSFSTLEIQRTEQGDSAMYLCASSPTSVSEQYFGPGTRLTVT.

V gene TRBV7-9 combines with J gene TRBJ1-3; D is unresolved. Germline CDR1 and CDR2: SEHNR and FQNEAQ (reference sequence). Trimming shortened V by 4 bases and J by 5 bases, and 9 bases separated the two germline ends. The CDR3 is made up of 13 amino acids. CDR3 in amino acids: CASSSLGRNTIYF. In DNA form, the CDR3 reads TGTGCCAGCAGCTCACTTGGGAGAAACACCATATATTTT.

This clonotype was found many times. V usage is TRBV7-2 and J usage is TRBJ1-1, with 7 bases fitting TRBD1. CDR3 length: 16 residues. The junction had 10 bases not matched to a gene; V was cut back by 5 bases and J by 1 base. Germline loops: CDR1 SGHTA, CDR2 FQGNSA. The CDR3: CASSPTGTAKNTEAFF. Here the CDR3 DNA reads TGTGCCAGCAGCCCCACAGGGACAGCCAAGAACACTGAAGCTTTCTTT.

The CDR3: CSVELGYEQYF. The CDR3 DNA reads TGCAGCGTTGAACTCGGATACGAGCAGTACTTC. The V gene is TRBV29-1, the J gene TRBJ2-7; D unclear. This CDR3 spans 11 amino acids. Trimming removed 2 bases from V and 4 bases from J, with 6 bases in between. Per the germline V gene, CDR1 is SQVTM and CDR2 is ANQGSEA.

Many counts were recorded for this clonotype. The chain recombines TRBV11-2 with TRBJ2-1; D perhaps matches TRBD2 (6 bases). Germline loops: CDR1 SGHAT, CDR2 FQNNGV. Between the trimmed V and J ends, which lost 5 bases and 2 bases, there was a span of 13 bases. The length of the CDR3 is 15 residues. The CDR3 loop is CASSPAGSAYNEQFF. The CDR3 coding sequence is TGTGCCAGCAGCCCCGCGGGGTCTGCCTACAATGAGCAGTTCTTC.

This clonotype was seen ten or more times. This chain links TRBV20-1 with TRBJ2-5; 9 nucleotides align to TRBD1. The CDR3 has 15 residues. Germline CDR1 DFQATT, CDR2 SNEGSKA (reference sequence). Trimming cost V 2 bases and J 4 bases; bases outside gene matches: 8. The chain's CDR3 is CSARLGQGLRETQYF. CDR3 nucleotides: TGCAGTGCTAGACTGGGACAGGGTTTAAGAGAGACCCAGTACTTC.